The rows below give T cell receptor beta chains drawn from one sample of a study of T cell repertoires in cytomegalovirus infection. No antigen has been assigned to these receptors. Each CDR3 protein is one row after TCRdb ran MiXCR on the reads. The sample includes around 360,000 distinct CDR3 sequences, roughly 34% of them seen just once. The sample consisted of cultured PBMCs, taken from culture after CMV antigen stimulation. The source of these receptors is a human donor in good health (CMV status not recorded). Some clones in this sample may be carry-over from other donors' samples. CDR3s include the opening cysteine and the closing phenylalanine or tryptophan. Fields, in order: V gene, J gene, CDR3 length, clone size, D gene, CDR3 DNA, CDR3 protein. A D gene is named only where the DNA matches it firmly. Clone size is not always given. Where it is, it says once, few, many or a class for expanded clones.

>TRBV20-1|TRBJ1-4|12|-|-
TGCAGTGTGTTCTCATTTGGGCGGAAACTGTTTTTT
CSVFSFGRKLFF
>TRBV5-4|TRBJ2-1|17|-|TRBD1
TGTGCCAGCAGCCTAAGGCGGGGACAGGGGACTCACAATGAGCAGTTCTTC
CASSLRRGQGTHNEQFF
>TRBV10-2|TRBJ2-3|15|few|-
TGCGCCAGCAGTGGTGGAGCGGGCAGCACAGATACGCAGTATTTT
CASSGGAGSTDTQYF
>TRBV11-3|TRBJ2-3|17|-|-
TGTGCCAGCAGCATCTTGGACGGAACCGCTAGCACAGATACGCAGTATTTT
CASSILDGTASTDTQYF
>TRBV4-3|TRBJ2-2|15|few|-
TGCGCCAGCAGCCTCTATCCGACAGTAACCGGGGAGCTGTTTTTT
CASSLYPTVTGELFF
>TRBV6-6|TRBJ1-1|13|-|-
TGTGCCAGCAGTTCCTCGACCCAAGGAGAAGCTTTCTTT
CASSSSTQGEAFF
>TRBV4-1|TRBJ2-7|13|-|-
TGCGCCAGCAGCCAAGATGGGAACTACGAGCAGTACTTC
CASSQDGNYEQYF
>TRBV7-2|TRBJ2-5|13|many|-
TGTGCCAGCAGCCGGGACAACCAAGAGACCCAGTACTTC
CASSRDNQETQYF
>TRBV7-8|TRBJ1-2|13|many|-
TGTGCCAGCAGCTTTGGACAGCCTCTCGGCTACACCTTC
CASSFGQPLGYTF
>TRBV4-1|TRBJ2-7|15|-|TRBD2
TGCGCCAGCAGCCAGACCAGGGACTATAGCTACGAGCAGTACTTC
CASSQTRDYSYEQYF
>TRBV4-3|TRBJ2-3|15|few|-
TGCGCCAGCAGCCTATTGAAGGGGGGCGGGGATACGCAGTATTTT
CASSLLKGGGDTQYF
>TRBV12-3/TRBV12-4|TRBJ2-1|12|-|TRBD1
TGTGCCAGCAGGATCGGGACAGGTAGGGAGTTCTTC
CASRIGTGREFF
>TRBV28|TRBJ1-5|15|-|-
TGTGCCAGCACCGCGGCCCTCGGGAGCAATCAGCCCCAGCATTTT
CASTAALGSNQPQHF
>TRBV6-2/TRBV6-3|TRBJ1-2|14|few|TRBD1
TGTGCCAGCAGTCCCGGGACAGCTATCTATGGCTACACCTTC
CASSPGTAIYGYTF
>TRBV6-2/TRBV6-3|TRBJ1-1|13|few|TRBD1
TGTGCCAGCAGGAGGGACAGTCTCACTGAAGCTTTCTTT
CASRRDSLTEAFF